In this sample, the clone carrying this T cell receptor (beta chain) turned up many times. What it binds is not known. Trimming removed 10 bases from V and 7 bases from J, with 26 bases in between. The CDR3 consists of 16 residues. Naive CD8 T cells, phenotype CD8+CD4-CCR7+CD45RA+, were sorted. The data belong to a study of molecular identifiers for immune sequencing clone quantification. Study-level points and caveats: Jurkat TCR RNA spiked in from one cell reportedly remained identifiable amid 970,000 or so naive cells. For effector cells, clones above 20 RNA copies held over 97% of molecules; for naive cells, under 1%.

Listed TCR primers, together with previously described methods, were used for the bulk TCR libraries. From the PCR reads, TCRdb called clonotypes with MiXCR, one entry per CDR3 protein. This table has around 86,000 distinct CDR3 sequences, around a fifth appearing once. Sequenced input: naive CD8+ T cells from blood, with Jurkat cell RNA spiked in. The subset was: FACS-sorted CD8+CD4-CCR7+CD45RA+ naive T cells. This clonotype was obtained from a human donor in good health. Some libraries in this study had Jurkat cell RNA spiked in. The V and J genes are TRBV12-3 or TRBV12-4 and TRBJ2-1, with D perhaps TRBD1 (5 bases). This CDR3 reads CATIPPGRAAGNEQFF. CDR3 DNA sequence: TGTGCCACCATACCCCCGGGCAGGGCGGCTGGGAATGAGCAGTTCTTC.